One T cell receptor (beta chain) is described in this entry. Its specificity is unknown. Trimming cost V 5 bases and J 3 bases; bases outside gene matches: 5. The CDR3 runs 15 residues. Looked up from germline, CDR1 is SGHTA and CDR2 is FQGNSA. This sample stems from a study of blood T cells in healthy people across ages. Study-level findings and limits: More naive CD4+ cells and higher diversity were found in long-lived than in aged donors.

Next came a second PCR, run for 7 to 11 cycles, which used a sample-barcoded 5' primer along with a J-beta primer mix. TCRdb used MiXCR to reprocess the 5' RACE reads, holding one entry per CDR3 protein. The sample consists of hundreds of thousands of distinct CDR3 sequences, about 24% of them appearing once. Separately, the same data were catalogued under a study of T cells of mothers and their children. Per that paper: It was through the M1S primer of the second PCR that sample barcodes and 2-4 random nucleotides were added.

The source of this sequence is a boy between 10 and 17 years old in good health. The genes are TRBV7-2 and TRBJ1-4; 8 bases fit TRBD1. Sequenced sample: blood. The CDR3 DNA reads as TGTGCCAGCAGCCGACAGGGGATAGCTAATGAAAAACTGTTTTTT. Its translation is CASSRQGIANEKLFF.